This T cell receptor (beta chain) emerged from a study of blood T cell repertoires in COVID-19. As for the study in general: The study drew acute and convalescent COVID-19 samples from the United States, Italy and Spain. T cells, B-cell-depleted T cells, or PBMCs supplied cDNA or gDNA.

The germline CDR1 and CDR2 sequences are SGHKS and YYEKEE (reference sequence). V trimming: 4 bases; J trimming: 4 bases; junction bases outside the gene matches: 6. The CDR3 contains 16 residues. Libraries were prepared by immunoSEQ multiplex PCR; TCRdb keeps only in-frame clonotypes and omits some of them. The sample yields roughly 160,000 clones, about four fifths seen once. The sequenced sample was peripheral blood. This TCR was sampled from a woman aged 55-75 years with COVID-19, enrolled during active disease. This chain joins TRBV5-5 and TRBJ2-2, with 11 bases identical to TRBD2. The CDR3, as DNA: TGTGCCAGCAGCCTACTAGCGGGGGTTGCCACCGGGGAGCTGTTTTTT. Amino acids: CASSLLAGVATGELFF.